This passage covers 5 T cell receptor beta chains from one sample sequenced in a study of tissue T cells after allogeneic stem cell transplantation. Enrolled prospectively were adult allogeneic hematopoietic cell transplant recipients whose graft-versus-host disease was steroid-refractory. The protocol was immunoSEQ multiplex PCR, while the TCRdb copy is restricted to in-frame clones and leaves out a portion. This repertoire shows around 3,000 clones, approximately 60% found once; its top ten account for around a sixth. The material sequenced was descending colon tissue, taken at autopsy. The receptors shown here come from a male patient at least 60 years old with steroid-refractory graft-versus-host disease after an allogeneic stem cell transplant. Some T cells could come from the graft donor.

The V gene is TRBV9, the J gene TRBJ2-5; D may be TRBD1 (5 bases). The germline V and J ends were trimmed by 0 bases and 2 bases, with 8 bases remaining between them. CDR3 length equals 14 residues. Germline loops: CDR1 SGDLS, CDR2 YYNGEE. The CDR3 DNA follows: TGTGCCAGCAGCGTAGAAAGGGGACAAGAGACCCAGTACTTC. Translating it yields CASSVERGQETQYF.

This clone is large in the sample. The V gene is TRBV13, the J gene TRBJ2-7; 10 nucleotides align to TRBD1. Germline V gene lookup returns CDR1 PRHDT and CDR2 FYEKMQ (reference sequence). CDR3 length equals 16 residues. Germline trimming cut 5 bases from V and 3 bases from J; bases unmatched to any gene: 10. The CDR3 DNA sequence: TGTGCCAGCAGCCCCCTCCCCGGGACAGGGGTCTACGAGCAGTACTTC. Encoded protein: CASSPLPGTGVYEQYF.

CDR3 in amino acids: CASSRMNTEAFF. The CDR3, as DNA: TGTGCCAGCAGTAGGATGAACACTGAAGCTTTCTTT. The chain recombines TRBV6-5 with TRBJ1-1; D gene ambiguous. This CDR3 comprises 12 residues. Trimming removed 5 bases at V and 0 bases at J, with 4 bases between. Per germline, CDR1 MNHEY and CDR2 SVGAGI.

The gene calls are TRBV7-6 and TRBJ2-7; D might be TRBD2 (5 bases). Germline CDR1 SGHVS, CDR2 FNYEAQ. V was shortened by 4 bases and J by 1 base, with 14 bases between the two germline ends. The CDR3 consists of 15 residues. The CDR3, as DNA: TGTGCCAGCAGCTCCAAGCGGATAGGGTCCTACGAGCAGTACTTC. As protein: CASSSKRIGSYEQYF.

V usage is TRBV10-3 and J usage is TRBJ2-1; 10 bases align to TRBD2. J was trimmed by 7 bases and V by 2 bases; bases with no gene match: 5. CDR1 and CDR2 from the germline V gene are ENHRY and SYGVKD. This CDR3 region has 15 residues. The CDR3 region has the DNA TGTGCCATCAGTGAGACTAGCGGGGAAAATAATGAGCAGTTCTTC. Its protein is CAISETSGENNEQFF.